This is a list of T cell receptor beta chains from one sample in a study of identical twins. One entry per CDR3 protein results from TCRdb running MiXCR on the 5' RACE reads. The sample includes hundreds of thousands of distinct CDR3 sequences, under 9.5% seen only once; the top ten take approximately 2.1%. These data also featured in a second study, about yellow fever vaccine responses in identical twins.

Sequenced sample: memory (CD45RO+) T cells sorted from blood. These receptors originate from a woman aged 18-30 years in good health. Each CDR3 is given with its conserved first and last residue. Fields, in order: CDR3 length, J gene, V gene, CDR3 protein.

len: 17
j_gene: TRBJ2-7
v_gene: TRBV12-3/TRBV12-4
CDR3aa: CASSFGPGHEANYEQYF

len: 13
j_gene: TRBJ1-5
v_gene: TRBV6-4
CDR3aa: CASSQGINQPQHF

len: 16
j_gene: TRBJ2-3
v_gene: TRBV20-1
CDR3aa: CSAMAGTFTSTDTQYF

len: 14
j_gene: TRBJ2-1
v_gene: TRBV11-2
CDR3aa: CASSNPQGYNEQFF

len: 13
j_gene: TRBJ2-5
v_gene: TRBV5-1
CDR3aa: CASRRGEGETQYF

len: 16
j_gene: TRBJ2-3
v_gene: TRBV6-1
CDR3aa: CASSEWGQTITDTQYF

len: 14
j_gene: TRBJ2-4
v_gene: TRBV12-3/TRBV12-4
CDR3aa: CASSSGDIKNIQYF

len: 17
j_gene: TRBJ1-4
v_gene: TRBV21-1
CDR3aa: CASSTPGGAATNEKLFF

len: 15
j_gene: TRBJ2-3
v_gene: TRBV3-1
CDR3aa: CASSQGFAPPDTQYF

len: 16
j_gene: TRBJ1-2
v_gene: TRBV6-1
CDR3aa: CASSEALRPGAGGYTF

len: 14
j_gene: TRBJ2-7
v_gene: TRBV7-2
CDR3aa: CASSLGTSRTEQYF

len: 16
j_gene: TRBJ2-2
v_gene: TRBV20-1
CDR3aa: CCARGSEGTNTGELFF

len: 17
j_gene: TRBJ1-1
v_gene: TRBV2
CDR3aa: CASSEVEVRGPNTEAFF

len: 16
j_gene: TRBJ2-4
v_gene: TRBV19
CDR3aa: CASSIKGLIAKNIQYF

len: 16
j_gene: TRBJ2-3
v_gene: TRBV4-2
CDR3aa: CASSQDRSGSRDTQYF

len: 14
j_gene: TRBJ1-1
v_gene: TRBV25-1
CDR3aa: CASRPVGTYTEAFF

len: 14
j_gene: TRBJ2-7
v_gene: TRBV5-1
CDR3aa: CASSLGVTGHEQYF

len: 17
j_gene: TRBJ2-3
v_gene: TRBV9
CDR3aa: CASSRVKLAGGGDTQYF

len: 15
j_gene: TRBJ2-1
v_gene: TRBV28
CDR3aa: CASTTRDRPKGEQFF

len: 12
j_gene: TRBJ1-4
v_gene: TRBV12-3/TRBV12-4
CDR3aa: CASGRNNEKLFF

len: 13
j_gene: TRBJ1-1
v_gene: TRBV20-1
CDR3aa: CSARPPMGTEAFF

len: 14
j_gene: TRBJ1-5
v_gene: TRBV2
CDR3aa: CASSGQASNQPQHF

len: 14
j_gene: TRBJ2-3
v_gene: TRBV29-1
CDR3aa: CSVQGTSGLDTQYF

len: 12
j_gene: TRBJ2-6
v_gene: TRBV7-9
CDR3aa: CASSFVGNVLTF

len: 15
j_gene: TRBJ1-2
v_gene: TRBV6-5
CDR3aa: CASSYERGTNYGYTF

len: 14
j_gene: TRBJ2-7
v_gene: TRBV6-1
CDR3aa: CGSSDQTVPHEQYF

len: 13
j_gene: TRBJ1-2
v_gene: TRBV15
CDR3aa: CATSRDQGYGYTF

len: 14
j_gene: TRBJ2-4
v_gene: TRBV11-2
CDR3aa: CASSSTSGSNIQYF

len: 12
j_gene: TRBJ2-7
v_gene: TRBV2
CDR3aa: CASREGVDEQYF

len: 15
j_gene: TRBJ2-2
v_gene: TRBV5-1
CDR3aa: CASNSGTSGTGELFF

len: 17
j_gene: TRBJ2-5
v_gene: TRBV25-1
CDR3aa: CASSGGQSITEQETQYF

len: 18
j_gene: TRBJ2-1
v_gene: TRBV12-3/TRBV12-4
CDR3aa: CASSPAVVAGGPYNEQFF

len: 12
j_gene: TRBJ1-1
v_gene: TRBV24-1
CDR3aa: CATSDPGAEAFF

len: 13
j_gene: TRBJ1-1
v_gene: TRBV12-3/TRBV12-4
CDR3aa: CASKPTDLTEAFF

len: 16
j_gene: TRBJ2-1
v_gene: TRBV24-1
CDR3aa: CATSDLWGLGGDEQFF

len: 12
j_gene: TRBJ2-3
v_gene: TRBV15
CDR3aa: CATSRGTDTQYF

len: 16
j_gene: TRBJ2-3
v_gene: TRBV7-2
CDR3aa: CASSLMGLAGADTQYF

len: 15
j_gene: TRBJ2-1
v_gene: TRBV11-2
CDR3aa: CASSLDVGLNNEQFF

len: 13
j_gene: TRBJ1-1
v_gene: TRBV7-8
CDR3aa: CASKPRGNTEAFF

len: 13
j_gene: TRBJ2-7
v_gene: TRBV3-1
CDR3aa: CASSPEIEAEQYF

len: 15
j_gene: TRBJ1-3
v_gene: TRBV5-1
CDR3aa: CASSSAGTSGNTIYF

len: 15
j_gene: TRBJ2-2
v_gene: TRBV5-1
CDR3aa: CASSKTGDRAGELFF

len: 16
j_gene: TRBJ2-1
v_gene: TRBV24-1
CDR3aa: CATSDWRQVGDNEQFF

len: 14
j_gene: TRBJ1-6
v_gene: TRBV20-1
CDR3aa: CSARIQGGDSPLHF

len: 14
j_gene: TRBJ2-2
v_gene: TRBV5-1
CDR3aa: CASSFGSGTGELFF